This TCR beta chain was retrieved from a study of blood T cell repertoires in COVID-19. The overall study: The analysed material was cDNA or gDNA that came from T cells, B-cell-depleted T cells, or PBMCs.

TCRdb's table, derived via immunoSEQ multiplex PCR, lists solely in-frame clones and lacks some. The sample lists tens of thousands of clones, about 81% occurring once. Unmatched junction bases numbered 0, after V lost 3 bases and J lost 5 bases. Per the germline V gene, CDR1 is MGHRA and CDR2 is YSYEKL. This CDR3 contains 15 residues. Sequencing input: peripheral blood. The rearrangement links TRBV4-1 to TRBJ2-5, with 16 bases identical to TRBD2. The clonotype was recovered from a human donor in a cohort sampled during active COVID-19. CDR3 region: CASSQGLAGGETQYF. CDR3 coding DNA: TGCGCCAGCAGCCAGGGACTAGCGGGAGGGGAGACCCAGTACTTC.